This T cell receptor (beta chain) was identified during a study of T cell responses to AZD1222 COVID-19 vaccine. Study-wide findings and caveats: Spike-specific TCR breadth and depth both grew after two AZD1222 doses. Donors in the cohort were predominantly white British and more often female, and clonal diversity was possibly underestimated.

A remark on this clone: The target antigen is unknown. One end of the junction fails to match germline, which may point to a read error.

CDR3 size: 14 residues. Germline V gene sequence: CDR1 WSHSY, CDR2 SAAADI. Produced via immunoSEQ multiplex PCR; TCRdb's table is partial and in-frame only. The sample has some 150,000 clones, roughly 92% seen once; the top ten hold approximately 4.7%. The clonotype originates from an adult in good health. V is TRBV10-2 and J is TRBJ1-3; D gene unclear. The starting material was peripheral blood, obtained on day 0 of AZD1222 vaccination. The CDR3 spells CASTERQRGNTIYF. The CDR3 DNA sequence: TGCGCCAGCACTGAGAGGCAGCGGGGAAACACCATATATTTT.